This T cell receptor beta chain was captured in a study of CD8 T cells in Susac syndrome. J gave up 2 bases and V 2 bases, and 6 bases lay outside the gene matches. The CDR3 is 16 residues long. Per germline, CDR1 SGHAT and CDR2 FQNNGV. Random hexamers primed reverse transcription of about 0.45 to 1 ug RNA. TCRdb re-called the immunoSEQ multiplex PCR reads through MiXCR, storing one row per CDR3 protein. The sample yields 250,000 to 300,000 distinct CDR3 sequences, more than 75% seen once. The chain couples TRBV11-2 to TRBJ2-1, with TRBD1 matching over 7 bases. This receptor was identified in a human donor with multiple sclerosis. Source material: CD8+ T cells from PBMCs. In DNA form, the CDR3 reads TGTGCCAGCAGCTTATACCGGGACAGAACCTACAATGAGCAGTTCTTC. It encodes CASSLYRDRTYNEQFF.